This T cell receptor beta chain was captured by sequencing in a study of T-cell reconstitution after alpha-beta-depleted transplantation in children. Preparation of the TCRbeta library involved a method that used unique molecular identifiers. TCRdb analysed the PCR reads with MiXCR anew, one entry per CDR3 protein. The sample lists about 22,000 distinct CDR3 sequences; approximately 10% were seen once. Germline V gene data show CDR1 as DFQATT and CDR2 as SNEGSKA (reference sequence). Trimming removed 3 bases from V and 5 bases from J; junction bases left unmatched: 7. The CDR3 spans 14 residues. The source was PBMCs from the stem cell graft donor, collected from the stem cell graft. This TCR came from a human donor who donated a stem cell graft to a child with chronic granulomatous disease. This chain links TRBV20-1 with TRBJ2-1; 7 bases map to TRBD1. The CDR3 coding sequence is TGCAGTGCTAGCGTCCGGACAGGAAACAATGAGCAGTTCTTC. It encodes CSASVRTGNNEQFF.